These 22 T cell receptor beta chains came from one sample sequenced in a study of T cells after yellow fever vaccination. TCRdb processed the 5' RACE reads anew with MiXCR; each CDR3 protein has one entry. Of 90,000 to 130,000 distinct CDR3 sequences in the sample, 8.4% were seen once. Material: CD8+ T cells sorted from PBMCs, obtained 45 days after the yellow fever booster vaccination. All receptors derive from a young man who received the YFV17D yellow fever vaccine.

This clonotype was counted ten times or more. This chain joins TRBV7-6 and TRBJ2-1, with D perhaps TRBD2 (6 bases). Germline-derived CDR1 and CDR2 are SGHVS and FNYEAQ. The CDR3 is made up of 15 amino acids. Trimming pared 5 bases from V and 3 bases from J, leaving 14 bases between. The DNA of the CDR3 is TGTGCCAGCAGCCCCGGGACTGGGGACTACAATGAGCAGTTCTTC. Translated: CASSPGTGDYNEQFF. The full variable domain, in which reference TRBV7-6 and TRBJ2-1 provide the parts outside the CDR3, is GAGVSQSPRYKVTKRGQDVALRCDPISGHVSLYWYRQALGQGPEFLTYFNYEAQQDKSGLPNDRFSAERPEGSISTLTIQRTEQRDSAMYRCASSPGTGDYNEQFFGPGTRLTVL.

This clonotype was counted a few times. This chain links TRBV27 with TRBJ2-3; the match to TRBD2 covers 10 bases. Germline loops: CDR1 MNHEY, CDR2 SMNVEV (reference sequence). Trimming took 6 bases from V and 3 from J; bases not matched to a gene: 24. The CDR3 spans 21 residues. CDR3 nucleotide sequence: TGTGCCAGCAGCCTGATCAGGATGGCCAGCGGGAGGGAGAGGAGGACAGATACGCAGTATTTT. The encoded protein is CASSLIRMASGRERRTDTQYF.

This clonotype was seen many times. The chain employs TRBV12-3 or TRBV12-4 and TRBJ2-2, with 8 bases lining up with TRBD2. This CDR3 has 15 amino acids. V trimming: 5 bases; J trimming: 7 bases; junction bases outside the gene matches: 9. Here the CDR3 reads CASSGGGTVDGELFF. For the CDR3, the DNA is TGTGCCAGCAGTGGCGGGGGGACGGTGGACGGGGAGCTGTTTTTT.

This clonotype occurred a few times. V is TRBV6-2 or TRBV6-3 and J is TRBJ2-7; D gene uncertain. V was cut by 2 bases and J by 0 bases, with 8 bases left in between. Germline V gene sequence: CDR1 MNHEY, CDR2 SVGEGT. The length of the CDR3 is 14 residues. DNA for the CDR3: TGTGCCAGCAGTTACGGAAGTCTCTCCTACGAGCAGTACTTC. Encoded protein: CASSYGSLSYEQYF.

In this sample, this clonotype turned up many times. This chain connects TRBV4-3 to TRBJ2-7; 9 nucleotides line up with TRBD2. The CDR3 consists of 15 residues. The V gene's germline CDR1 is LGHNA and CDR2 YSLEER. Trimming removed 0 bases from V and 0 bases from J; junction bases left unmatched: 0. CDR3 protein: CASSQDSGSSYEQYF. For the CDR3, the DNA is TGCGCCAGCAGCCAAGATAGCGGGAGCTCCTACGAGCAGTACTTC.

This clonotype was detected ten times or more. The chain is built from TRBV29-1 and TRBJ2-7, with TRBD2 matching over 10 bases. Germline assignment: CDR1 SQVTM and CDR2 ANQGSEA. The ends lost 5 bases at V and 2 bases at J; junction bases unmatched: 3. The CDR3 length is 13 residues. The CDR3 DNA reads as TGCAGCGTTCGAAGCGGGAGGGCCTACGAGCAGTACTTC. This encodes CSVRSGRAYEQYF.

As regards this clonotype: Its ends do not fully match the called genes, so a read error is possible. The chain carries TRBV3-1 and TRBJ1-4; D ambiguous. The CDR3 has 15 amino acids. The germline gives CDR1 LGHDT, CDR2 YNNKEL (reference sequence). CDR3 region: CASSQATAGSEKMFF. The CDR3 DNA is TGTGCCAGCAGCCAGGCTACAGCTGGCAGTGAAAAAATGTTTTTT.

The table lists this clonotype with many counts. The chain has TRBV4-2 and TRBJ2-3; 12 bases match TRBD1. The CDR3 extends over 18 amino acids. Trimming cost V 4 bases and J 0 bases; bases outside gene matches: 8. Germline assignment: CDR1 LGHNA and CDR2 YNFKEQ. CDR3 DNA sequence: TGTGCCAGCAGCCCGGGACAGGGGGCCGTCGGAAGCACAGATACGCAGTATTTT. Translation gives CASSPGQGAVGSTDTQYF.

CDR3: CASSYSTGLRNTGELFF. CDR3 in DNA: TGTGCCAGCAGTTACTCGACTGGGCTTCGGAACACCGGGGAGCTGTTTTTT. The gene calls are TRBV6-5 and TRBJ2-2; unclear D gene. Trimming left V 0 bases short and J 1 base short, with 12 bases between. Germline lookup yields CDR1 MNHEY and CDR2 SVGAGI. This CDR3 has 17 amino acids.

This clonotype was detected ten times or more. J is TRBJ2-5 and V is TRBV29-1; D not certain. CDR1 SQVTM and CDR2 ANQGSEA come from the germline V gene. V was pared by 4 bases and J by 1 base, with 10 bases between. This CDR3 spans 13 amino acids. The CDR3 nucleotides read TGCAGCGTTGGACCTGGCAGCCAAGAGACCCAGTACTTC. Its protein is CSVGPGSQETQYF.

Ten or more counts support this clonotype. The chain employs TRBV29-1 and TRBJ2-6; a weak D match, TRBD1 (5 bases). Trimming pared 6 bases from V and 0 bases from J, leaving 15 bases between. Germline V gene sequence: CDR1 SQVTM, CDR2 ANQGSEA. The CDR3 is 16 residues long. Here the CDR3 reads CSVTDSFHSGANVLTF. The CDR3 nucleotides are TGCAGCGTAACTGACAGCTTTCACTCTGGGGCCAACGTCCTGACTTTC. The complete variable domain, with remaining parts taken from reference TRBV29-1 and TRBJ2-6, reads SAVISQKPSRDICQRGTSLTIQCQVDSQVTMMFWYRQQPGQSLTLIATANQGSEATYESGFVIDKFPISRPNLTFSTLTVSNMSPEDSSIYLCSVTDSFHSGANVLTFGAGSRLTVL.

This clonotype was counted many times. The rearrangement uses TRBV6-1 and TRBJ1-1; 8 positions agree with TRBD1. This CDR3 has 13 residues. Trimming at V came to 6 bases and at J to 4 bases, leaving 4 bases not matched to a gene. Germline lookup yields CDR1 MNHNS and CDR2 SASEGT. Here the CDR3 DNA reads TGTGCCAGCAGCCAGGGGGCAAGCACTGAAGCTTTCTTT. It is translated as CASSQGASTEAFF.

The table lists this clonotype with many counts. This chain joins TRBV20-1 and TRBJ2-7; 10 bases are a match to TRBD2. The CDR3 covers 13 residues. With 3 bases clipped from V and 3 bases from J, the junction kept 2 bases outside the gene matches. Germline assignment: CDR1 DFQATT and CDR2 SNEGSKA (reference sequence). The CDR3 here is CSASTSGIYEQYF. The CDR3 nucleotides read TGCAGTGCTAGCACTAGCGGGATCTACGAGCAGTACTTC.

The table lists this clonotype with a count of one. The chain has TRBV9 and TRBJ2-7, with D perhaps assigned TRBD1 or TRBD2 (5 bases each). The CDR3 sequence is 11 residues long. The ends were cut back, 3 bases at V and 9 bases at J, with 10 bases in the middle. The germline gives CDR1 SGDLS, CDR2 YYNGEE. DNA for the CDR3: TGTGCCAGCAGCGCAGGGAGCGTGCAGTACTTC. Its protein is CASSAGSVQYF.

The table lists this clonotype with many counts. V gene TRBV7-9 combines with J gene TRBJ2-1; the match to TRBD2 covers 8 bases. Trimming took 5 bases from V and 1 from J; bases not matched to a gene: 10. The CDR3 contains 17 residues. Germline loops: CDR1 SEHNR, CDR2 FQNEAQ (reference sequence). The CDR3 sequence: CASSPPGLAGSYNEQFF. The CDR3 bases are TGTGCCAGCAGCCCCCCGGGGTTAGCGGGGTCCTACAATGAGCAGTTCTTC.

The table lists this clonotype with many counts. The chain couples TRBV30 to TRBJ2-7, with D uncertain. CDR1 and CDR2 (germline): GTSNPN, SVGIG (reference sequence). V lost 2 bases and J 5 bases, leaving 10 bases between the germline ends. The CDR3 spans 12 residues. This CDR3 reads CAWSPPLHEQYF. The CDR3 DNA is TGTGCCTGGAGTCCCCCTCTACACGAGCAGTACTTC. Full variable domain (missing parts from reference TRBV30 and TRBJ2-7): SQTIHQWPATLVQPVGSPLSLECTVEGTSNPNLYWYRQAAGRGLQLLFYSVGIGQISSEVPQNLSASRPQDRQFILSSKKLLLSDSGFYLCAWSPPLHEQYFGPGTRLTVT.

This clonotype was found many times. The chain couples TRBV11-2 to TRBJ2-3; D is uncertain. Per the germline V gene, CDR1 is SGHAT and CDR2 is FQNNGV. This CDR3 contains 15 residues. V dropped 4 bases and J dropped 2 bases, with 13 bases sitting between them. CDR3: CASSWTRHATDTQYF. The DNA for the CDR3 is TGTGCCAGCAGCTGGACCCGGCACGCCACAGATACGCAGTATTTT. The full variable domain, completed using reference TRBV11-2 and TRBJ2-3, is EAGVAQSPRYKIIEKRQSVAFWCNPISGHATLYWYQQILGQGPKLLIQFQNNGVVDDSQLPKDRFSAERLKGVDSTLKIQPAKLEDSAVYLCASSWTRHATDTQYFGPGTRLTVL.

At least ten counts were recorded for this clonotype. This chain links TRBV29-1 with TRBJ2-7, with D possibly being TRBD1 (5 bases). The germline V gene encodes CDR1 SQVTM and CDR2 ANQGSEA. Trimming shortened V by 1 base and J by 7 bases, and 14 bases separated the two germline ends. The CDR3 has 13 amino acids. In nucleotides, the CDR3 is TGCAGCGTTGAAGGGTTCGACAGCAAAGAGCAGTACTTC. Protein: CSVEGFDSKEQYF.

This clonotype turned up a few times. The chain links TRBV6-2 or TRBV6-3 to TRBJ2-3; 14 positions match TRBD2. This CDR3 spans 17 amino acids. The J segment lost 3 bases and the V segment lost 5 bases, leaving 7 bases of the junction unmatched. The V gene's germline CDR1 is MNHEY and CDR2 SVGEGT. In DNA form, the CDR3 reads TGTGCCAGCAGTCCGGGACTAGCGGGAGCAAGGACAGATACGCAGTATTTT. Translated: CASSPGLAGARTDTQYF.

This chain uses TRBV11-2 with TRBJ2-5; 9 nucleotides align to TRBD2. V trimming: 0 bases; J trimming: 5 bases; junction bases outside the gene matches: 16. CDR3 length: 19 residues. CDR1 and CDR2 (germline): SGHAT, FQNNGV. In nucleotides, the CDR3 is TGTGCCAGCAGCTTAGATCCGGGACTAGCCGATGTACGGACGGAGACCCAGTACTTC. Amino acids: CASSLDPGLADVRTETQYF.

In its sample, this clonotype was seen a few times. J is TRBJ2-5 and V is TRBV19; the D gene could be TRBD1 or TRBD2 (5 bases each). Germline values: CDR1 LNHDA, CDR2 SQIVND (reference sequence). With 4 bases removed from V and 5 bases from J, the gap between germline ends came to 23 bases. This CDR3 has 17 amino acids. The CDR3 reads CASSTLVVRGDAETQYF. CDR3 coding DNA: TGTGCCAGTAGTACCCTCGTAGTTAGAGGGGATGCGGAGACCCAGTACTTC.

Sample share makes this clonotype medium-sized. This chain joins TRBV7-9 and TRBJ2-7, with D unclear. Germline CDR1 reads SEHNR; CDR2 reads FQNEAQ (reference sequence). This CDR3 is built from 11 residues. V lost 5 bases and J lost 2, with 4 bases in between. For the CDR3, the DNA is TGTGCCAGCAGCCTCACCTACGAGCAGTACTTC. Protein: CASSLTYEQYF. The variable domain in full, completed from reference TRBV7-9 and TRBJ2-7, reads DTGVSQNPRHKITKRGQNVTFRCDPISEHNRLYWYRQTLGQGPEFLTYFQNEAQLEKSRLLSDRFSAERPKGSFSTLEIQRTEQGDSAMYLCASSLTYEQYFGPGTRLTVT.